This record looks at one TCR beta chain sequence and its context. CDR1 SGHTA and CDR2 FQGTGA come from the germline V gene. The CDR3 consists of 15 residues. V dropped 5 bases and J dropped 4; count of bases not matched to a gene: 3. The PCR used 60 Vbeta and 13 Jbeta primers. Data came from immunoSEQ multiplex PCR; TCRdb stores just in-frame clones and leaves some out. This sample's clone table lists more than 90,000 clones. The data belong to a study of cytomegalovirus exposure and HLA in healthy donors. The chain recombines TRBV7-3 with TRBJ2-1, with 12 bases identical to TRBD2. This sequence originates from a man in his forties in good health and CMV-seropositive. Specimen: PBMCs. Here the CDR3 reads CASSPSGRAYNEQFF. The CDR3 region has the DNA TGTGCCAGCAGCCCTAGCGGGAGGGCGTACAATGAGCAGTTCTTC.